The entry that follows covers one TCR beta chain sequence. What it binds is not known. One base away lies a much larger clone, so this may be a sequencing read error. Since no conserved phenylalanine or tryptophan closes the CDR3, a read error is the likely cause. J gave up 2 bases and V 3 bases, and 4 bases lay outside the gene matches. The CDR3 is 15 amino acids. Germline CDR1 is SGHNT and CDR2 is YYREEE (reference sequence). Construction of TCR beta libraries relied on iRepertoire HTBI primers and on Arm-PCR targeting CDR3 regions. TCRdb ran MiXCR on the multiplex PCR reads and lists one entry per CDR3 protein. The table records more than 300,000 distinct CDR3 sequences, roughly 17% of them present only once. Time point defined: newly diagnosed GD, antithyroid drugs for less than 3 months. The authors made the TCR library using RNA they extracted from PBMCs. This specimen comes from a study of regulatory T cells in long-lasting Graves disease. Findings of the study overall: Persistent disease was associated with favored TRBV28 usage and with favored use of TRBJ1-2 and TRBJ2-5. Peripheral blood, not thyroid tissue, was the sole material studied.

These same data were also listed under a study on T cells in Graves' hyperthyroidism and ophthalmopathy.

The specimen comprised peripheral blood mononuclear cells (PBMCs), sampled at new diagnosis, from a patient treated with antithyroid drugs. V usage is TRBV5-4 and J usage is TRBJ2-2, with 7 bases aligning to TRBD1. The TCR originated in a woman younger than 30 with Graves disease. The CDR3 region has the DNA TGTGCCAGCAGCTGGGGGACAGTAAACACCGGGGAGCTGTTTTCT. This gives the protein CASSWGTVNTGELFS.